These 20 T cell receptor beta chains originate from one sample sequenced in a study of technical replicates of blood from several donors. Using immunoSEQ multiplex PCR, the repertoire was profiled, and TCRdb retains in-frame clones only, with some absent. This table holds around 79,000 clones, 94% found once. The sample consisted of T cells isolated from PBMCs. These receptors came from a human donor in good health.

This clone has a single count. This chain joins TRBV4-1 and TRBJ2-2; possible D gene TRBD2, 6 bases. The CDR3 loop spans 14 amino acids. V lost 0 bases, J lost 6 bases, and 8 bases lay in between. Per germline, CDR1 MGHRA and CDR2 YSYEKL. In DNA form, the CDR3 reads TGCGCCAGCAGCCAAGACGGGACTTCCGGGGAGCTGTTTTTT. Its protein product is CASSQDGTSGELFF.

In its sample, this clone was seen a few times. For the CDR3, the DNA is TGTGCCAGCAGTGGGGGCAGCCCAGATACGCAGTATTTT. This encodes CASSGGSPDTQYF. The chain joins TRBV6-1 to TRBJ2-3, with TRBD1 as a possible D gene (5 bases). This CDR3 is built from 13 residues. The germline V gene encodes CDR1 MNHNS and CDR2 SASEGT. V was trimmed by 4 bases and J by 4 bases, leaving 9 bases between them.

The chain links TRBV2 to TRBJ1-2; TRBD1 matches 10 bases. CDR1 and CDR2 from the germline V gene are SNHLY and FYNNEI. Losses at the gene ends were 11 bases for V and 2 bases for J; bases not matched to a gene: 8. This CDR3 contains 14 residues. CDR3 loop: CAGVPGQGNYGYTF. The CDR3 region has the DNA TGTGCCGGAGTTCCGGGACAGGGGAACTATGGCTACACCTTC.

This clone was picked up a small number of times. V gene TRBV14 combines with J gene TRBJ1-1, with no clear D. The V end lost 4 bases, the J end lost 1 base, and 7 bases lay between the germline ends. Germline CDR1 and CDR2: SGHDN and FVKESK. There are 13 residues in the CDR3. CDR3 sequence reads: CASSLTQNTEAFF. For the CDR3, the DNA is TGTGCCAGCAGCCTTACACAGAACACTGAAGCTTTCTTT.

This chain uses TRBV5-4 with TRBJ2-1; TRBD2 might be the D (6 bases). V lost 4 bases to trimming and J lost 0 bases, with 11 bases between them. Germline-derived CDR1 and CDR2 are SGHNT and YYREEE (reference sequence). The CDR3 has 15 residues. The CDR3 loop reads CASSPEGGSYNEQFF. The CDR3 coding sequence is TGTGCCAGCAGCCCTGAGGGAGGCTCCTACAATGAGCAGTTCTTC.

This chain links TRBV5-1 with TRBJ1-1; perhaps TRBD1 as D (5 bases). Trimming took 0 bases from V and 6 from J, leaving 15 bases between them. The CDR3 runs to 15 residues. Looked up from germline, CDR1 is SGHRS and CDR2 is YFSETQ. The CDR3 loop reads CASSLETARSAEAFF. For the CDR3, the DNA is TGCGCCAGCAGCTTGGAGACAGCGCGGTCGGCTGAAGCTTTCTTT.

This clone was seen just once. The chain uses TRBV2 and TRBJ2-7; 7 bases are shared with TRBD2. V trimming: 7 bases; J trimming: 0 bases; junction bases outside the gene matches: 12. CDR1 and CDR2 (germline): SNHLY, FYNNEI. The CDR3 runs 16 residues. DNA of the CDR3: TGTGCCAGCATGGGGTCGGGCGGGGGTAGCTCCTACGAGCAGTACTTC. Its protein is CASMGSGGGSSYEQYF.

The genes are TRBV25-1 and TRBJ1-2; D is ambiguous. The CDR3 loop spans 15 amino acids. V gave up 0 bases and J gave up 8 bases, with 16 bases separating them. Germline-derived CDR1 and CDR2 are MGHDK and SYGVNS. The CDR3 DNA reads TGTGCCAGCAGTGAATATGGCAGGTCGGAGCGGGGCTACACCTTC. It is translated as CASSEYGRSERGYTF.

The rearrangement uses TRBV6-1 and TRBJ2-7; the match to TRBD2 covers 15 bases. The germline V gene has CDR1 MNHNS and CDR2 SASEGT. The CDR3 totals 15 residues. V shed 3 bases and J 4 bases; nucleotides not matched to a gene: 1. The CDR3 nucleotides are TGTGCCAGCAGTGAGGGACTAGCGGGAGGATACGAGCAGTACTTC. It translates to CASSEGLAGGYEQYF.

The CDR3 loop is CASSYSDPTVNQPQHF. CDR3 sequence (DNA): TGTGCCAGCAGTTACTCAGATCCAACGGTCAATCAGCCCCAGCATTTT. The V and J genes are TRBV6-5 and TRBJ1-5; D call uncertain. This CDR3 region has 16 residues. Between the trimmed V and J ends, which lost 0 bases and 3 bases, there was a span of 12 bases. In germline, CDR1 is MNHEY, CDR2 SVGAGI.

The genes are TRBV28 and TRBJ2-1; TRBD1 might be the D (6 bases). The length of the CDR3 is 15 residues. V was cut by 0 bases and J by 8 bases, with 14 bases left in between. Germline V lookup: CDR1 MDHEN, CDR2 SYDVKM. DNA of the CDR3: TGTGCCAGCAGTTTATGGGAAGGGGACATCCATGAGCAGTTCTTC. Translation: CASSLWEGDIHEQFF.

This clone was seen a single time. The J gene is TRBJ2-1, the V gene TRBV7-5; the D call in the table, TRBD1, was not verified against the DNA. TRBV7-5 is a pseudogene locus. This CDR3 comprises 13 residues. This CDR3 is CVRSLPLDSSKFF. CDR3 bases: TGTGTCAGAAGCCTACCCTTGGACAGTTCAAAATTCTTC.

In nucleotides, the CDR3 is TGTGCCAGCAGCCTTACCGGGACTTCCCCGGAGACCCAGTACTTC. It encodes CASSLTGTSPETQYF. The genes are TRBV4-2 and TRBJ2-5, with D maybe TRBD2 (6 bases). This CDR3 has 15 residues. Trimming took 4 bases from V and 5 from J, leaving 17 bases between them. Germline assignment: CDR1 LGHNA and CDR2 YNFKEQ.

The chain links TRBV27 to TRBJ2-1; 8 bases align to TRBD2. This CDR3 spans 13 amino acids. V was clipped by 7 bases and J by 6 bases; unmatched bases: 5. The V gene's germline CDR1 is MNHEY and CDR2 SMNVEV (reference sequence). The CDR3 bases are TGTGCCAGCACCGGGACTAGTATCAATGAGCAGTTCTTC. Protein sequence: CASTGTSINEQFF.

The V gene is TRBV10-1, the J gene TRBJ2-7; 9 bases line up with TRBD2. Germline CDR1 and CDR2: WNHNN and SYGVQD (reference sequence). This CDR3 contains 12 residues. Trimming at V came to 5 bases and at J to 5 bases, leaving 1 base not matched to a gene. The CDR3 reads CASSSGRNEQYF. CDR3 bases: TGCGCCAGCAGTAGCGGGAGGAACGAGCAGTACTTC.

The chain is built from TRBV6-5 and TRBJ1-3; possible D gene TRBD1, 6 bases. This CDR3 region has 15 residues. Trimming removed 4 bases at V and 0 bases at J, with 10 bases between. CDR1 is MNHEY and CDR2 is SVGAGI in the germline V gene. The CDR3 protein is CASSFGQSSGNTIYF. The CDR3 nucleotides read TGTGCCAGCAGTTTCGGACAGAGCTCTGGAAACACCATATATTTT.

J is TRBJ1-1 and V is TRBV6-5, with TRBD1 as a possible D gene (5 bases). Germline V lookup: CDR1 MNHEY, CDR2 SVGAGI. The CDR3 covers 10 residues. The CDR3 sequence: CAVGLAEAFF. DNA for the CDR3: TGTGCGGTGGGGCTAGCGGAGGCTTTCTTT.

V and J are TRBV5-4 and TRBJ2-1; TRBD2 agrees at 13 bases. The junction had 4 bases not matched to a gene; V was cut back by 4 bases and J by 0 bases. Germline values: CDR1 SGHNT, CDR2 YYREEE (reference sequence). The CDR3 spans 17 residues. The CDR3 DNA reads as TGTGCCAGCAGCCCGCGACTAGCGGGAGGCTCCTACAATGAGCAGTTCTTC. Its protein product is CASSPRLAGGSYNEQFF. Full variable domain (missing parts from reference TRBV5-4 and TRBJ2-1): ETGVTQSPTHLIKTRGQQVTLRCSSQSGHNTVSWYQQALGQGPQFIFQYYREEENGRGNFPPRFSGLQFPNYSSELNVNALELDDSALYLCASSPRLAGGSYNEQFFGPGTRLTVL.

This chain connects TRBV5-1 to TRBJ1-1; 8 positions agree with TRBD1. The CDR3 runs to 16 residues. In germline, CDR1 is SGHRS, CDR2 YFSETQ. The V and J ends lost 6 bases and 2 bases, in that order; junction bases with no gene match: 12. As DNA, the CDR3 is TGCGCCAGCATTCCGAACAGGGGGTACCCCAACACTGAAGCTTTCTTT. This gives the protein CASIPNRGYPNTEAFF.

The chain carries TRBV6-5 and TRBJ2-7; TRBD2 matches at 12 bases. With V trimmed by 5 bases and J by 2 bases, 4 bases remained unmatched. The CDR3 is made up of 15 amino acids. Looked up from germline, CDR1 is MNHEY and CDR2 is SVGAGI. This CDR3 reads CASSPSGGAPYEQYF. The CDR3, as DNA: TGTGCCAGCAGTCCTAGCGGGGGGGCCCCCTACGAGCAGTACTTC.